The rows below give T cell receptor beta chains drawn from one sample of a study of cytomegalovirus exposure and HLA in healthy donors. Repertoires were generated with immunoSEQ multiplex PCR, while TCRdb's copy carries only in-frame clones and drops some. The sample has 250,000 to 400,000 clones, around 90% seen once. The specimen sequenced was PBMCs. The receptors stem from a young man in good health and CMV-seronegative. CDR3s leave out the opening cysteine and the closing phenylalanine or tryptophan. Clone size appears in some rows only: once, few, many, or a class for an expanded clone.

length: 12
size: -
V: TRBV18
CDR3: ASSPGTGGVGYT

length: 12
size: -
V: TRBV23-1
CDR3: ASSHYTGDQPQH

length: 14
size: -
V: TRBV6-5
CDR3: ASSSGLAPSTDTQY

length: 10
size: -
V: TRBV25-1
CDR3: ASSLGEGTQY

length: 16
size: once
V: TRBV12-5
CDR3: ASGLVQSGSGYNSPLH

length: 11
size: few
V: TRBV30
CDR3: AWSVQGARGAF

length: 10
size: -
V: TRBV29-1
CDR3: SVEDREVGYT

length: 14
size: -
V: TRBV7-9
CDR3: ASSLSLARSNEKLF

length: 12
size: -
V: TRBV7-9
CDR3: ASSAGLLGGELF

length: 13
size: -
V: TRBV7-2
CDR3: ASSPGASNTGELF

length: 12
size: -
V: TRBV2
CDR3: ASREQSGRTEQY

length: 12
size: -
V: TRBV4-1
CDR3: ASSQRGSGNEAF

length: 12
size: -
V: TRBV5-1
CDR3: ASSYQGGYTEAF

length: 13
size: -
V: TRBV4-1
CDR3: ASSQGAASSYEQY

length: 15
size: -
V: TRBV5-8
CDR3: ASSGGQGASGANVLT

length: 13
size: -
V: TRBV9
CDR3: ASSVVGTGQDEQY

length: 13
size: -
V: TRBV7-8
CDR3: ASSLYGTFNTEAF

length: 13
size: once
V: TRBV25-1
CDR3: ASSEIAGGQDTQY

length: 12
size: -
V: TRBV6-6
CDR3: ASSQGTGVRPQH

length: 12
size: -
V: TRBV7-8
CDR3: ASSLRQANTEAF

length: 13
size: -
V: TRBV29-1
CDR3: SVGRTGVANTEAF

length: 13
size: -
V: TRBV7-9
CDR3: ASAELWGGVDTQY

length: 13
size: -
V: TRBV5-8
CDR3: ASSLWGPTVGGYT

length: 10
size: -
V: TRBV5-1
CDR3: ASSLEYYEQY

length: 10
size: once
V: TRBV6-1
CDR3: ASSVVPDTQY

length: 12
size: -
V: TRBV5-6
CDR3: ASRRDFASYEQY

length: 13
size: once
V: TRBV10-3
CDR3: AISESLGLFYEQY

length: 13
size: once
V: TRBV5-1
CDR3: ASSLRQGNVREQY

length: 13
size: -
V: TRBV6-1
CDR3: ASSEGLAGSYEQY

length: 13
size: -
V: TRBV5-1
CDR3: ASSLVLAGTDTQY

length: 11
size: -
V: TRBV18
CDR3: ASSPTANNEQF

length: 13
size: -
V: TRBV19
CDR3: ASKERRSSYNEQF

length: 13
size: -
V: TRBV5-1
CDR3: ASSRSGVSTDTQY

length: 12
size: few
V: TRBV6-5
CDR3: AMIVQGSNTEAF

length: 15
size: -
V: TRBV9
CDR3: ASSGGPSGGSTGELF

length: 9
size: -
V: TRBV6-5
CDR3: ASSSVTEAF

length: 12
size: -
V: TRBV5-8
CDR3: ASSFQTVNYGYT

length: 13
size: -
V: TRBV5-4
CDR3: ASSSDRNSGNTIY

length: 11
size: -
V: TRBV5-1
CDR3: ASSLTHQETQY

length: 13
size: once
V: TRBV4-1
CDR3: ASSHASGTYNEQF

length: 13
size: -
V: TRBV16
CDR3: ASSRRLAGDNEQF

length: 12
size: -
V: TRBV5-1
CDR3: ASTRDGGGETQY

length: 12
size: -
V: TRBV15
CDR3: ATQLYRDRGGYT

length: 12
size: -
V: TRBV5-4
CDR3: ASSPRFGANVLT

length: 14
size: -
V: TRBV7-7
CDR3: ASSLAREGRGKTQY

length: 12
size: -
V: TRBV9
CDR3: ASSVGTTSYEQY

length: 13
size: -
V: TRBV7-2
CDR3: ASSLAHSGRETQY

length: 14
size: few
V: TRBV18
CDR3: ASSPRRGAGEETQY

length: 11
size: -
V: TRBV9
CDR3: ASSSHSNQPQH

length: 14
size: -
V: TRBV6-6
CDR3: ASSYPRAAENYGYT

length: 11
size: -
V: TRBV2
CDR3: ASRGRPINGYT

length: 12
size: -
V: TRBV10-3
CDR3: AIREGQGNTEAF

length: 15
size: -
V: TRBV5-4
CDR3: ASSFLTSGGPYNEQF

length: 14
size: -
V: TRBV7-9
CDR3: ASSSPGTGSTDTQY

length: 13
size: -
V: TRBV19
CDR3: ASSASGTVGEKLF

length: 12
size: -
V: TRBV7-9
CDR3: ASSLVGTNQPQH

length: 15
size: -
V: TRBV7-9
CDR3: ASSRTSGGSSYNEQF

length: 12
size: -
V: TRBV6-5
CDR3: ASRSPGQNYGYT

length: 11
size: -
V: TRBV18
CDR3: ASSPQGLYVAF